This TCR beta chain appears in the sequencing data of a study of T cell responses to AZD1222 COVID-19 vaccine. Whole-study findings and limits: Baseline testing showed seropositivity in only a handful of AZD1222 recipients.

The data were produced by immunoSEQ multiplex PCR, yet TCRdb's version contains in-frame clones alone and is incomplete. Of roughly 78,000 clones in the sample, roughly 85% were seen once. For this clone: As yet, its antigen is unknown.

The CDR3 sequence is 18 residues long. In germline, CDR1 is SNHLY, CDR2 FYNNEI. The junction had 11 bases not matched to a gene; V was cut back by 1 base and J by 1 base. The J gene is TRBJ2-7, the V gene TRBV2; TRBD2 agrees at 9 bases. The sequence derives from an adult in good health. This sample comprised peripheral blood, obtained on day 0 of AZD1222 vaccination. The CDR3 protein is CASSEGAGGPSRSYEQYF. The CDR3 DNA follows: TGTGCCAGCAGTGAAGGGGCGGGAGGGCCTAGTAGGTCCTACGAGCAGTACTTC. Combining the CDR3 with reference TRBV2 and TRBJ2-7 gives the whole variable domain EPEVTQTPSHQVTQMGQEVILRCVPISNHLYFYWYRQILGQKVEFLVSFYNNEISEKSEIFDDQFSVERPDGSNFTLKIRSTKLEDSAMYFCASSEGAGGPSRSYEQYFGPGTRLTVT.